These T cell receptor beta chains were read from a single sample in a study of blood T cell repertoires in COVID-19. Produced via immunoSEQ multiplex PCR; TCRdb's table is partial and in-frame only. The sample records about 200,000 clones, around 84% being singletons. The specimen was PBMCs or T cells enriched from blood (not recorded which). All receptors come from a man between 35 and 55 years old who had recovered from COVID-19. The CDR3 runs from the conserved cysteine through the conserved F or W. The D gene is left open where the match is weak. The size entry is marked missing in some rows and otherwise reads once, few, many or a size class.

- | TRBJ1-2 | - | TRBV7-9 | TGTGCCAGCAGCTTCGCCGGAGCTAACTATGGCTACACCTTC | CASSFAGANYGYTF
- | TRBJ1-3 | - | TRBV18 | TGTGCCAGCTCAAACGACAGCCACTCTGGAAACACCATATATTTT | CASSNDSHSGNTIYF
TRBD2 | TRBJ2-1 | - | TRBV9 | TGTGCCAGCAGCGAGGGGGGACTAGCGACCTACAATGAGCAGTTCTTC | CASSEGGLATYNEQFF
- | TRBJ2-7 | - | TRBV29-1 | TGCAGCGTTGTGGGAGAGGGCTACGAGCAGTACTTC | CSVVGEGYEQYF
- | TRBJ1-1 | - | TRBV5-6 | TGTGCCAGCAGCTTGCGGGTAGTGCAAAACACTGAAGCTTTCTTT | CASSLRVVQNTEAFF
TRBD1 | TRBJ1-2 | few | TRBV25-1 | TGTGCCAGCAGTTGGACAGGGTCGAACGGCTACACCTTC | CASSWTGSNGYTF
- | TRBJ2-2 | - | TRBV3-1/TRBV3-2 | TGTGCCAGCAGCCTAAGAGGCGCCGGGGAGCTGTTTTTT | CASSLRGAGELFF
TRBD1 | TRBJ1-1 | - | TRBV27 | TGTGCCAGCAAAAGACAGGGTGCTAACACTGAAGCTTTCTTT | CASKRQGANTEAFF
- | TRBJ1-1 | - | TRBV6-5 | TGTGCCAGCAGTTACCAGGGGCCCGCCACTGAAGCTTTCTTT | CASSYQGPATEAFF
- | TRBJ2-1 | - | TRBV28 | TGTGCCAGCAGCCCCGGGTTTAGCTCCTACAATGAGCAGTTCTTC | CASSPGFSSYNEQFF
TRBD2 | TRBJ2-7 | - | TRBV28 | TGTGCCAGCAGCTTCACGCGGGGGAGCTCCTACGAGCAGTACTTC | CASSFTRGSSYEQYF
TRBD2 | TRBJ2-7 | - | TRBV14 | TGTGCCAGCAGCCAATACGGGACTAGGAGCGAGCAGTACTTC | CASSQYGTRSEQYF
- | TRBJ2-3 | - | TRBV6-5 | TGTGCCAGCACCCTGGGGGCGGGAGAGGCAGATACGCAGTATTTT | CASTLGAGEADTQYF
- | TRBJ1-4 | once | TRBV27 | TGTGCCACCCGGGGAGGAGGGGAAAAACTGTTTTTT | CATRGGGEKLFF
TRBD2 | TRBJ2-3 | - | TRBV5-1 | TGCGCCAGCAGCTTGTCACTAGCGGGTACAGATACGCAGTATTTT | CASSLSLAGTDTQYF
- | TRBJ1-1 | - | TRBV30 | TGTGCCTGGAGTACCCCGGACAGCCAAGGCACTGAAGCTTTCTTT | CAWSTPDSQGTEAFF
TRBD1 | TRBJ1-1 | - | TRBV4-1 | TGCGCCAGCAGCCACCCGACAGGGAGGCTGACTGAAGCTTTCTTT | CASSHPTGRLTEAFF
- | TRBJ2-7 | - | TRBV28 | TGTGCCAGCAGTACACCTCCAGGGAAGAAAAACGAGCAGTACTTC | CASSTPPGKKNEQYF
- | TRBJ2-5 | - | TRBV9 | TGTGCCAGCAGCGTAGCTCCAGACAGACCCCAAGAGACCCAGTACTTC | CASSVAPDRPQETQYF
- | TRBJ1-2 | - | TRBV19 | TGTGCCAGTAACATTCACCGGGACTTGGGCTATGGCTACACCTTC | CASNIHRDLGYGYTF
TRBD2 | TRBJ2-1 | - | TRBV18 | TGTGCCAGCTCACCACCGAAACCGGGAGGCCCAGGGAATGAGCAGTTCTTC | CASSPPKPGGPGNEQFF
TRBD2 | TRBJ2-1 | - | TRBV30 | TGTGCCTGGAGTCCGACTAGCGGGGGTTCCAATGAGCAGTTCTTC | CAWSPTSGGSNEQFF
- | TRBJ1-3 | - | TRBV7-2 | TGTGCCAGCAGCTTAAGACAGAGCGGAAACACCATATATTTT | CASSLRQSGNTIYF
- | TRBJ2-7 | - | TRBV12-3/TRBV12-4 | TGTGCCAGCAGGGGGCACAACTCCTACGAGCAGTACTTC | CASRGHNSYEQYF
TRBD1 | TRBJ1-1 | - | TRBV7-3 | TGTGCCAGCAGCCCCACGGGACAGAGGAACACTGAAGCTTTCTTT | CASSPTGQRNTEAFF
- | TRBJ2-3 | once | TRBV7-9 | TGTGCCAGCAGTTTCACGCTAGGGGGGGGATCGACCACAGATACGCAGTATTTT | CASSFTLGGGSTTDTQYF
- | TRBJ1-2 | - | TRBV4-1 | TGCGCCAGCAGCCAACGGGGGAAGGAGGCTGGAAACTATGGCTACACCTTC | CASSQRGKEAGNYGYTF
TRBD1 | TRBJ2-7 | - | TRBV6-5 | TGTGCCAGCAGTTCTTCCGGGACAGGGACCGAGCAGTACTTC | CASSSSGTGTEQYF
TRBD1 | TRBJ2-2 | - | TRBV6-5 | TGTGCCAGCTGGCGAGGGGGCTCGTCCGGGGAGCTGTTTTTT | CASWRGGSSGELFF
- | TRBJ2-5 | - | TRBV27 | TGTGCCAGCAGTACTAGTCTTATGAAAGAGACCCAGTACTTC | CASSTSLMKETQYF
- | TRBJ2-3 | - | TRBV27 | TGTGCCAGCAGTTTCTCCGGACAGACCACAGATACGCAGTATTTT | CASSFSGQTTDTQYF
TRBD1 | TRBJ2-7 | - | TRBV6-1 | TGTGCCAGCAGTGAATTGGGACAGGATTCCTACGAGCAGTACTTC | CASSELGQDSYEQYF
TRBD1 | TRBJ1-2 | - | TRBV3-1/TRBV3-2 | TGTGCCAGTGGGGCTGCAGGGGGCGGTGGCTACACCTTC | CASGAAGGGGYTF
- | TRBJ1-3 | - | TRBV3-1/TRBV3-2 | TGTGCCAGCAGCCAAGGTCTAATCTCTGGAAACACCATATATTTT | CASSQGLISGNTIYF
- | TRBJ1-5 | - | TRBV2 | TGTGCCAGCAGTGACCAGAACAATCAGCCCCAGCATTTT | CASSDQNNQPQHF
- | TRBJ2-1 | - | TRBV5-1 | TGCGCCAGCCGCCCCCAGACTACTAACAATGAGCAGTTCTTC | CASRPQTTNNEQFF